This T cell receptor (beta chain) is drawn from a study of cytomegalovirus exposure and HLA in healthy donors. Comments on this clone: Its matching antigen is unknown.

This CDR3 has 15 amino acids. CDR1 and CDR2 from the germline V gene are SGHDT and YYEEEE. Germline trimming cut 1 base from V and 5 bases from J; bases unmatched to any gene: 2. Despite likely unrecorded immune exposures, the donors were nominally healthy at the time of sampling. General study points: The listing of some 170 TCR beta chains classed them as cytomegalovirus-associated. In a later analysis, at a false discovery rate of 0.05, approximately 15,000 TCR beta sequences matched HLA alleles.

The PCR employed 60 Vbeta primers together with 13 Jbeta primers. Measured with immunoSEQ multiplex PCR; TCRdb has only the in-frame clones, and not every one. The sample has 150,000 to 200,000 clones; about 78% are singletons. The chain couples TRBV5-6 to TRBJ1-5; 11 bases match TRBD1. Sequenced material: PBMCs. The receptor was derived from a middle-aged man in good health and CMV-seronegative. CDR3 bases: TGTGCCAGCAGCTTGAGGACAGGGGGCTATCAGCCCCAGCATTTT. It is translated as CASSLRTGGYQPQHF. Full variable domain (missing parts from reference TRBV5-6 and TRBJ1-5): DAGVTQSPTHLIKTRGQQVTLRCSPKSGHDTVSWYQQALGQGPQFIFQYYEEEERQRGNFPDRFSGHQFPNYSSELNVNALLLGDSALYLCASSLRTGGYQPQHFGDGTRLSIL.